The source of this TCR beta chain is a study of T cells after posttransplantation cyclophosphamide (dated by TCRdb to about 2016). For the study in its entirety: Using TRB sequencing, the study followed how the T cell repertoire reconstituted after myeloablative bone marrow transplantation in which posttransplantation cyclophosphamide served as GVHD prophylaxis. Public TRB sequences were checked against a database of over 3,600 sequences associated with responses to pathogens, tumor antigens, self-antigens and alloantigens. Because TRA and TRB clonality were tightly correlated in roughly 10 samples, subsequent TCR analyses were focused on TRB only. TRB sequencing was also done on up to roughly 3 additional blood samples from 2 to 5.2 years after transplant in 3 patients, and on pretransplant blood from several patients. Blood from all 35 or so PTCy patients who had 1-year posttransplant specimens underwent TRB sequencing. Samples from some 33 PTCy-treated patients and over 15 related bone marrow donors of those patients were subjected to antigen receptor sequencing.

Overall study outcomes, separate from this receptor: Across the 45 to 55 patients, TRB clonality was highly associated with recipient CMV seropositivity and CMV reactivation, and diversity with PTCy was similar to that in the CNI/methotrexate controls. Donor-recipient similarity was low at 1-2 months but increased during the first year, and donor CD8+ memory clones often dominated later blood repertoires. The TRB repertoires of T cells infiltrating skin or GI tract showed only limited overlap with the TRB repertoires of T cells in blood.

Genomic DNA was used for TRB sequencing, which was performed with the immunoSEQ assay at survey resolution or with the hsTCRB kit. Per the source publication's procedure: The immunoSEQ software was used for initial read processing, and the LymphoSeq R package was used for repertoire analyses. Clonality was computed as 1 minus normalized Shannon entropy, and a Gini coefficient was also calculated for each TRB dataset. To infer phenotypes in unsorted samples, TRB sequences from sorted subsets of the recipient or donor were mapped onto the unsorted samples of the same recipient. Not all clones reach the TCRdb copy of this immuneACCESS table, which keeps in-frame sequences only. Checked studies attribute under half of the gap to unresolved V genes and leave the rest unexplained. V, J and clone size derive from that table, while D and trimming were established from the DNA sequence. The data for this sample show tens of thousands of clones, each detected more than once. The ten top clones hold around 7% of the sample.

Sequences SGHNT (CDR1) and YENEEA (CDR2) are obtained from the germline V gene. The CDR3 contains 16 residues, cysteine and phenylalanine counted. Only the CDR3 part of the read is kept: 48 bases, read in frame from the first base. Trimming accounts for 5 bases at V and 6 bases at J, while the number of junction bases matched to no gene is 11. This clone was observed many times. There is no known antigen for this receptor. Qualities for individual bases were not recorded, and no much larger clone is one base off. On the day of marrow donation, related bone marrow donors gave peripheral blood samples. Mononuclear cells from peripheral blood and bone marrow were separated by Ficoll-Hypaque density centrifugation and then cryopreserved.

The sequence links TRBV11-3 to TRBJ2-2, with 8 bases matching TRBD1. The clonotype comes from a woman aged 55-69 years in good health, CMV-negative, and a related stem cell transplant donor. The material sequenced was PBMCs. The nucleotide sequence reads TGTGCCAGCAGCCCCTACTCAGGACAGGGCTCCGGGGAGCTGTTTTTT. Its translation is CASSPYSGQGSGELFF. Reference TRBV11-3 and TRBJ2-2 proteins supply the regions before and after the CDR3; the full variable domain is: EAGVVQSPRYKIIEKKQPVAFWCNPISGHNTLYWYLQNLGQGPELLIRYENEEAVDDSQLPKDRFSAERLKGVDSTLKIQPAELGDSAVYLCASSPYSGQGSGELFFGEGSRLTVL.